This T cell receptor (beta chain) was identified in a study of identical twins' blood T cells (dated by TCRdb to the early 2010s). In terms of the full investigation: The approximately 12 libraries, six for the alpha chain and six for the beta chain, together yielded some 49 million Illumina reads. Using next-generation sequencing, the study compared the TCR alpha and beta chain repertoires of three pairs of monozygous twins to assess how genetics influences repertoire formation. The study at large found these results: The study stated that the proposed role of the TCRalpha J segment in MHC recognition during thymic selection needs to be validated by independent studies. V gene usage was reported to be markedly more similar within twin pairs than between unrelated donors, even among non-selected out-of-frame TCRbeta clonotypes. Because the twins were reared together, environmental influences could not be ruled out as the explanation for twin similarity. The number of CDR3 clonotypes shared between two donors was mainly determined by the product of the cloneset sizes of the two donors, and no clear deviation from this trend was shown by twins. Among the most abundant TCRbeta clonotypes, more CDR3 sequences were shared by each donor with her twin than with unrelated donors.

A note on this clonotype: This clone's antigen is unknown. Per-base qualities were not stored, and no clone one base away is much larger.

Donors were six healthy women forming three monozygous twin pairs. Each of the three twin pairs had been raised together, and the twins in each pair were thought likely to have encountered the same infectious agents and vaccines. TCR cDNA libraries were prepared from RNA that was isolated from peripheral blood mononuclear cells. Library preparation used 5' RACE. Sequencing took place on an Illumina Genome Analyzer IIx. The RNA-based TCR cDNA libraries were made using a previously described protocol that was modified in several ways. To prevent cross-contamination, sample-specific barcodes were introduced on both ends of each TCR cDNA library during cDNA synthesis and amplification. In the paper's pipeline: Between about 90,000 and nearly 500,000 clonotypes were identified per individual, with about 2 to 3.6 million CDR3-containing reads per library. Reads with improper barcode index combinations were discarded, and clonesets were then built for each library with the MiTCR software. While assembling CDR3 clonotypes, MiTCR corrected PCR and sequencing errors and either filtered or rescued low-quality reads. Artificial out-of-frame clonotypes were removed by being mapped to in-frame sequences, with one indel in the CDR3 allowed. Similarity in V and J gene usage between donors was calculated as the Jensen-Shannon divergence divided by the mean entropy. TCRdb handled the public reads itself, with Q25 trimming in fastp and clone calling in MiXCR, and kept productive beta chains. Each CDR3 protein appears once, grouped with its most common genes and DNA. The authors' filters were not applied to this entry. Within this sample are a few hundred thousand distinct CDR3 sequences, with over 25% of them counted one time only. The ten top clones hold 6.1% of the sample.

Sequenced sample: PBMCs. The receptor was derived from a woman aged 18-49 years in good health.

The DNA is as follows: TGCAGTGCTAGACTATGGCATGGTGAGCAGTTCTTC. The resulting protein is CSARLWHGEQFF. Recombination connected TRBV20-1 to TRBJ2-1; no confident D gene assignment can be made. V and J are truncated by 2 bases and 9 bases respectively, leaving an intervening sequence of 11 bases. CDR1 and CDR2 are read off the germline V gene (reference sequence) as DFQATT and SNEGSKA. The CDR3 covers 12 residues, taking in both the cysteine and the phenylalanine. The read is trimmed to its CDR3 DNA, 36 bases read in frame from base 1.